Following are 19 T cell receptor beta chains from one sample sequenced in a study of blood T cell repertoires in COVID-19. This table comes from immunoSEQ multiplex PCR, and its TCRdb copy is limited to in-frame clones, with some not included. The data contain 290,000 or so clones, almost 90% of them singletons. The source material was PBMCs or T cells enriched from blood (not recorded which). The receptors derive from a young woman with acute COVID-19.

V usage is TRBV30 and J usage is TRBJ2-3; D might be TRBD2 (5 bases). Germline V gene data show CDR1 as GTSNPN and CDR2 as SVGIG (reference sequence). The CDR3 runs 14 residues. Trimming shortened V by 3 bases and J by 4 bases, and 14 bases separated the two germline ends. DNA of the CDR3: TGTGCCTGGAGCCCAAACGGAGCGGCAGATACGCAGTATTTT. The encoded protein is CAWSPNGAADTQYF.

This rearrangement joins TRBV6-5 to TRBJ1-2, with a possible D match to TRBD1 (6 bases). V lost 0 bases, J lost 8 bases, and 13 bases lay in between. CDR3 length: 14 amino acids. CDR1 is MNHEY and CDR2 is SVGAGI in the germline V gene. CDR3 DNA: TGTGCCAGCAGTTACTCGGGGGGGGGCCACGGCTACACCTTC. This sequence encodes CASSYSGGGHGYTF.

The chain carries TRBV5-1 and TRBJ2-5; no clear D gene. The CDR3 loop spans 13 amino acids. Trimming cost V 2 bases and J 5 bases, with 10 bases left between them. Germline V CDR1 and CDR2: SGHRS, YFSETQ. The CDR3 spells CASSLRVAETQYF. As DNA, the CDR3 is TGCGCCAGCAGCTTACGGGTGGCGGAGACCCAGTACTTC.

The rearrangement joins TRBV5-6 to TRBJ2-2; 8 nucleotides align to TRBD1. Germline loops: CDR1 SGHDT, CDR2 YYEEEE. This CDR3 is 17 amino acids long. After removal of 4 bases from V and 6 bases from J, the junction contained 14 bases not matched to a gene. The CDR3 here is CASSLLGQAGRAGELFF. The CDR3 DNA follows: TGTGCCAGCAGCCTGTTGGGACAGGCAGGACGTGCCGGGGAGCTGTTTTTT.

V and J are TRBV14 and TRBJ2-2, with 11 bases identical to TRBD2. Germline V gene data show CDR1 as SGHDN and CDR2 as FVKESK. Trimming took 0 bases from V and 5 from J; bases not matched to a gene: 5. The CDR3 loop spans 17 amino acids. Written as DNA, the CDR3 is TGTGCCAGCAGCCAAGAACTAGCGGGAGTTCGGACCGGGGAGCTGTTTTTT. Translation: CASSQELAGVRTGELFF.

In this sample, this clone turned up a few times. The chain couples TRBV29-1 to TRBJ2-1; D is unclear. The germline V and J ends were trimmed by 3 bases and 8 bases, with 11 bases remaining between them. The CDR3 length is 12 residues. CDR1 is SQVTM and CDR2 is ANQGSEA in the germline V gene. CDR3 DNA sequence: TGCAGCGTTGATCGAGAAACGTATGAGCAGTTCTTC. Amino acid sequence: CSVDRETYEQFF.

The chain recombines TRBV27 with TRBJ2-7; a weak D match, TRBD2 (6 bases). Deletions cut 2 bases from V and 3 bases from J, with 14 bases between. Germline V gene sequence: CDR1 MNHEY, CDR2 SMNVEV (reference sequence). This CDR3 contains 15 residues. The CDR3, as DNA: TGTGCCAGCAGTTTAAGACGGGACTTCAACTACGAGCAGTACTTC. Translation gives CASSLRRDFNYEQYF.

The chain employs TRBV7-9 and TRBJ2-5, with D perhaps TRBD2 (6 bases). Germline V gene sequence: CDR1 SEHNR, CDR2 FQNEAQ (reference sequence). This CDR3 is 15 amino acids long. V dropped 5 bases and J dropped 3 bases, with 16 bases sitting between them. The CDR3 nucleotides read TGTGCCAGCAGCCTACGGAGGGGTGCGGAAGAGACCCAGTACTTC. This encodes CASSLRRGAEETQYF.

The J gene is TRBJ2-7, the V gene TRBV5-1, with TRBD1 matching over 7 bases. Trimming cost V 4 bases and J 5 bases; bases outside gene matches: 15. The germline gives CDR1 SGHRS, CDR2 YFSETQ. The CDR3 runs to 16 residues. The CDR3 loop is CASSPGMGQTKDEQYF. The DNA for the CDR3 is TGCGCCAGCAGCCCGGGGATGGGACAGACAAAGGACGAGCAGTACTTC.

V gene TRBV28 combines with J gene TRBJ2-5; maybe TRBD1 (6 bases). The V gene's germline CDR1 is MDHEN and CDR2 SYDVKM. V lost 2 bases, J lost 2 bases, and 9 bases lay in between. This CDR3 is 14 amino acids long. This CDR3 is CASSLMGTQETQYF. The CDR3 region has the DNA TGTGCCAGCAGTTTAATGGGGACACAAGAGACCCAGTACTTC.

This rearrangement joins TRBV2 to TRBJ1-5, with 7 bases matching TRBD1. Germline V gives CDR1 SNHLY, CDR2 FYNNEI. There are 17 residues in the CDR3. Trimming at V came to 5 bases and at J to 3 bases, leaving 13 bases not matched to a gene. DNA for the CDR3: TGTGCCAGCAGTAGTCCCGACAGGGACCAATTCAATCAGCCCCAGCATTTT. Protein product: CASSSPDRDQFNQPQHF. Filled out from reference TRBV2 and TRBJ1-5, the complete variable domain reads EPEVTQTPSHQVTQMGQEVILRCVPISNHLYFYWYRQILGQKVEFLVSFYNNEISEKSEIFDDQFSVERPDGSNFTLKIRSTKLEDSAMYFCASSSPDRDQFNQPQHFGDGTRLSIL.

DNA for the CDR3: TGTGCCAGCAGCTACCGGGACAGGGACGGCTACACCTTC. Protein: CASSYRDRDGYTF. This sequence joins TRBV7-9 and TRBJ1-2; TRBD1 matches 9 bases. The CDR3 sequence is 13 residues long. Germline assignment: CDR1 SEHNR and CDR2 FQNEAQ (reference sequence). V shed 4 bases and J 8 bases; nucleotides not matched to a gene: 5.

The genes are TRBV18 and TRBJ2-5; 8 bases fit TRBD2. CDR1 and CDR2 from the germline V gene are KGHSH and LQKENI. The CDR3 runs to 17 residues. The ends lost 4 bases at V and 0 bases at J; junction bases unmatched: 10. The CDR3 DNA follows: TGTGCCAGCTCACACGGGGGGGCCTACCCTCACCAAGAGACCCAGTACTTC. Translating gives CASSHGGAYPHQETQYF.

This sequence joins TRBV19 and TRBJ2-7, with TRBD2 matching over 8 bases. This CDR3 spans 12 amino acids. The germline V gene has CDR1 LNHDA and CDR2 SQIVND (reference sequence). With 2 bases clipped from V and 6 bases from J, the junction kept 0 bases outside the gene matches. In DNA form, the CDR3 reads TGTGCCAGTAGTATAAGCGGGGGCGAGCAGTACTTC. Its protein is CASSISGGEQYF.

V and J are TRBV5-1 and TRBJ2-2; 10 positions match TRBD2. V trimming: 0 bases; J trimming: 6 bases; junction bases outside the gene matches: 8. There are 17 residues in the CDR3. Germline values: CDR1 SGHRS, CDR2 YFSETQ. The CDR3 sequence: CASSLAASSGSSGELFF. The CDR3 DNA is TGCGCCAGCAGCTTGGCCGCGTCTAGCGGGAGCTCCGGGGAGCTGTTTTTT.

The chain is built from TRBV7-9 and TRBJ2-5, with TRBD2 matching 9 bases. The CDR3 has 16 amino acids. The V gene's germline CDR1 is SEHNR and CDR2 FQNEAQ (reference sequence). The V and J ends lost 1 base and 4 bases, in that order; junction bases with no gene match: 7. Here the CDR3 DNA reads TGTGCCAGCAGCTTAGGGGCTAGCGGGATATCAGAGACCCAGTACTTC. Translation: CASSLGASGISETQYF.

A single count supports this clone. The genes are TRBV29-1 and TRBJ1-1; TRBD1 matches at 9 bases. Germline V gene data show CDR1 as SQVTM and CDR2 as ANQGSEA. The CDR3 runs 14 residues. The V gene end was trimmed by 7 bases and the J gene end by 3 bases; junction bases not matched to a gene: 9. In DNA, the CDR3 is TGCAGCGCTGGGCGGACAGGGGTGGACACTGAAGCTTTCTTT. Its protein is CSAGRTGVDTEAFF.

This rearrangement joins TRBV29-1 to TRBJ2-5; TRBD2 matches at 10 bases. CDR1 and CDR2 from the germline V gene are SQVTM and ANQGSEA. This CDR3 contains 13 residues. V was clipped by 4 bases and J by 1 base; unmatched bases: 0. CDR3 nucleotides: TGCAGCGTTGGGACTAGCGGCCAAGAGACCCAGTACTTC. It translates to CSVGTSGQETQYF. The full variable domain, with the rest looked up from reference TRBV29-1 and TRBJ2-5, is SAVISQKPSRDICQRGTSLTIQCQVDSQVTMMFWYRQQPGQSLTLIATANQGSEATYESGFVIDKFPISRPNLTFSTLTVSNMSPEDSSIYLCSVGTSGQETQYFGPGTRLLVL.

The chain combines TRBV3-1 (or the pseudogene TRBV3-2) with TRBJ1-1; D gene ambiguous. CDR3 length: 14 residues. The ends were cut back, 4 bases at V and 4 bases at J, with 13 bases in the middle. Germline V gene data show CDR1 as LGHDT and CDR2 as YNNKEL (reference sequence). CDR3 nucleotides: TGTGCCAGCAGCCCCTCCGATATTAGCACTGAAGCTTTCTTT. Its protein is CASSPSDISTEAFF.